What follows are 4 T cell receptor beta chains derived from one specimen sequenced in a study of shared clonotypes between healthy human individuals. TCRdb keeps only in-frame clones here, not all; method: immunoSEQ multiplex PCR. The repertoire includes approximately 980,000 clones, 76% of them detected once, and roughly 1.5% sits in the top ten. The source material was memory CD4+ T cells sorted from blood. Subset indicated: CD45RA-negative fraction. The receptors shown here come from a man aged 18 to 29 in good health.

This chain connects TRBV7-2 to TRBJ1-3; D gene uncertain. The V end was cut by 1 base, the J end by 0 bases, with 7 bases between. The CDR3 has 15 residues. Per the germline V gene, CDR1 is SGHTA and CDR2 is FQGNSA. CDR3 in DNA: TGTGCCAGCAGCTTAGAGGGCTTCTCTGGAAACACCATATATTTT. It translates to CASSLEGFSGNTIYF.

As concerns this clone: At the DNA level, this CDR3 is encoded by other sequences in the same sample as well. This chain links TRBV5-6 with TRBJ2-3; no reliable D call. CDR1 is SGHDT, CDR2 YYEEEE, per germline. V lost 4 bases and J lost 3, with 9 bases in between. The CDR3 runs to 13 residues. The CDR3 reads CASSPTSTDTQYF. The CDR3 DNA sequence: TGTGCCAGCAGCCCCACGAGTACAGATACGCAGTATTTT. Together with reference TRBV5-6 and TRBJ2-3, the CDR3 gives the full variable domain: DAGVTQSPTHLIKTRGQQVTLRCSPKSGHDTVSWYQQALGQGPQFIFQYYEEEERQRGNFPDRFSGHQFPNYSSELNVNALLLGDSALYLCASSPTSTDTQYFGPGTRLTVL.

V and J are TRBV29-1 and TRBJ1-2, with unresolved D. The CDR3 spans 14 residues. Germline lookup yields CDR1 SQVTM and CDR2 ANQGSEA. Trimming cost V 4 bases and J 1 base, with 13 bases left between them. CDR3 sequence (DNA): TGCAGCGTTGGTGGCGGATCGTTTAACTATGGCTACACCTTC. Protein sequence: CSVGGGSFNYGYTF.

The gene calls are TRBV29-1 and TRBJ1-2, with 9 bases aligning to TRBD1. This CDR3 is built from 13 residues. Trimming cost V 3 bases and J 6 bases; bases outside gene matches: 5. Germline loops: CDR1 SQVTM, CDR2 ANQGSEA. The CDR3 bases are TGCAGCGTTGACAAACAGGGGGCGGATGGCTACACCTTC. Translating gives CSVDKQGADGYTF.